A single sample is the source of the 8 T cell receptor beta chains below, sequenced in a study of blood T cell repertoires in COVID-19. Measured with immunoSEQ multiplex PCR; TCRdb has only the in-frame clones, and not every one. The sample includes about 14,000 clones, roughly 72% of them seen just once. The sample was peripheral blood. Source of these receptors: a man in his sixties or seventies with acute or convalescent COVID-19.

V gene TRBV25-1 combines with J gene TRBJ1-1; no clear D gene. V was cut by 8 bases and J by 1 base, with 5 bases left in between. CDR1 MGHDK and CDR2 SYGVNS come from the germline V gene. This CDR3 region has 11 residues. The CDR3 DNA follows: TGTGCCAGCGGCTGGAACACTGAAGCTTTCTTT. This codes for CASGWNTEAFF. The entire variable domain, with the rest obtained from reference TRBV25-1 and TRBJ1-1, is as follows: EADIYQTPRYLVIGTGKKITLECSQTMGHDKMYWYQQDPGMELHLIHYSYGVNSTEKGDLSSESTVSRIRTEHFPLTLESARPSHTSQYLCASGWNTEAFFGQGTRLTVV.

This clone came up a few times. The chain joins TRBV7-8 to TRBJ2-3; D unresolved. Germline V gene data show CDR1 as SGHVS and CDR2 as FQNEAQ. The CDR3 loop spans 13 amino acids. The germline V and J ends were trimmed by 5 bases and 3 bases, with 9 bases remaining between them. As DNA, the CDR3 is TGTGCCAGCAGCCAGCTTAGAACAGATACGCAGTATTTT. As protein: CASSQLRTDTQYF.

The chain couples TRBV9 to TRBJ1-2, with TRBD1 matching 9 bases. Looked up from germline, CDR1 is SGDLS and CDR2 is YYNGEE. Trimming cost V 6 bases and J 2 bases; bases outside gene matches: 11. The CDR3 runs to 16 residues. CDR3 loop: CASTLGQGTGNYGYTF. CDR3 in DNA: TGTGCCAGCACCCTGGGACAGGGCACAGGGAACTATGGCTACACCTTC.

Written as DNA, the CDR3 is TGTGCCAGTAGTCCCAGGACTAGCGGGGGCCGTAGCACAGATACGCAGTATTTT. Encoded protein: CASSPRTSGGRSTDTQYF. The chain links TRBV19 to TRBJ2-3; 13 positions agree with TRBD2. The junction had 8 bases not matched to a gene; V was cut back by 5 bases and J by 0 bases. Germline loops: CDR1 LNHDA, CDR2 SQIVND (reference sequence). CDR3 length: 18 amino acids.

The rearrangement links TRBV3-1 (or the pseudogene TRBV3-2) to TRBJ2-7; 11 bases align to TRBD2. In germline, CDR1 is LGHDT, CDR2 YNNKEL (reference sequence). This CDR3 is 15 amino acids long. Losses at the gene ends were 4 bases for V and 3 bases for J; bases not matched to a gene: 5. CDR3 sequence (DNA): TGTGCCAGCAGCCCGAGACTAGCGGGGTTCTACGAGCAGTACTTC. Translation gives CASSPRLAGFYEQYF.

The V and J genes are TRBV27 and TRBJ2-3, with D perhaps matching TRBD1 (6 bases). Germline assignment: CDR1 MNHEY and CDR2 SMNVEV (reference sequence). The CDR3 has 15 amino acids. V lost 8 bases and J lost 1, with 16 bases in between. DNA for the CDR3: TGTGCCAGCGGCCTCAGGGGTTTTGGCACAGATACGCAGTATTTT. This translates into CASGLRGFGTDTQYF.

This clone was seen a single time. The V call is TRBV18, the J call TRBJ2-5; D is undetermined. The CDR3 sequence is 14 residues long. V was pared by 2 bases and J by 4 bases, with 11 bases between. Looked up from germline, CDR1 is KGHSH and CDR2 is LQKENI. CDR3 DNA sequence: TGTGCCAGCTCACCAAAGGCTGACTCAGAGACCCAGTACTTC. This translates into CASSPKADSETQYF.

V gene TRBV7-9 combines with J gene TRBJ1-5, with unresolved D. Trimming left V 0 bases short and J 7 bases short, with 7 bases between. The germline V gene has CDR1 SEHNR and CDR2 FQNEAQ (reference sequence). The CDR3 contains 13 residues. The CDR3 nucleotides read TGTGCCAGCAGCTTAGCTAATTCCCAGCCCCAGCATTTT. It codes for CASSLANSQPQHF.